This T cell receptor beta chain came from a study of cytomegalovirus exposure and HLA in healthy donors. CDR3 length: 14 residues. Germline values: CDR1 MNHNS, CDR2 SASEGT. The V and J ends lost 7 bases and 0 bases respectively, with 11 bases between them. For this clone: Its antigen remains unknown.

Study-level findings and limits: According to a later analysis, donors in an Asian-associated ancestry cluster reportedly had fewer N-insertions than the roughly 630-donor mean.

Primers included in the PCR were 60 Vbeta and 13 Jbeta primers. Clones were read by immunoSEQ multiplex PCR, and TCRdb kept only the in-frame ones, dropping some. Of 100,000 to 150,000 clones in the sample, 85% to 90% are singletons; the top ten hold around 5.5%. Sequencing was performed on PBMCs. The chain employs TRBV6-1 and TRBJ2-3; maybe TRBD2 (7 bases). The sequence derives from a woman in her twenties or thirties in good health and CMV-seronegative. The CDR3: CASNRGGSTDTQYF. CDR3 coding DNA: TGTGCCAGCAATAGGGGGGGCAGCACAGATACGCAGTATTTT.